Shown below are 14 T cell receptor beta chains from a single sample sequenced in a study of cytomegalovirus exposure and HLA in healthy donors (dated by TCRdb to about 2017). To prepare the library, the immunoSEQ multiplex PCR assay was applied. A mixture of 60 forward primers for TCR Vbeta segments and 13 reverse primers for TCR Jbeta segments was used in the multiplex PCR. TCRdb carries this immuneACCESS record with in-frame sequences only. Its versions omit some clonotypes, under half of them owing to an unresolved V gene in the studies checked, with the rest unexplained. This sample's table carries about 110,000 clones. The ten biggest clones cover 5.5% to 8% of the sample. Sequences were obtained from PBMCs. These receptors all stem from a man aged 40-49 years in good health and CMV-seropositive.

The chain combines TRBV5-8 with TRBJ2-7; 7 nucleotides match TRBD1. Germline CDR1 SGHTS, CDR2 YDEGEE. There are 18 residues in the CDR3. The J segment lost 4 bases and the V segment lost 4 bases, leaving 20 bases of the junction unmatched. The CDR3 bases are TGTGCCAGCAGCCTATTCCGGGACAGCGGACTCCTGGGGTACGAGCAGTACTTC. Translated: CASSLFRDSGLLGYEQYF.

This chain uses TRBV6-4 with TRBJ2-7; 10 bases line up with TRBD1. The V gene end was trimmed by 2 bases and the J gene end by 6 bases; junction bases not matched to a gene: 4. The CDR3 loop spans 14 amino acids. Germline lookup yields CDR1 MRHNA and CDR2 SNTAGT. The DNA of the CDR3 is TGTGCCAGCAGTGACGGGACAGGGGTTCTCGAGCAGTACTTC. It encodes CASSDGTGVLEQYF.

CDR3 in DNA: TGTGCCAGCAGTTCACGCCTCGATTCTCGGACAGGGAAAACTGAAAAACTGTTTTTT. Translation: CASSSRLDSRTGKTEKLFF. This chain links TRBV27 with TRBJ1-4; TRBD1 matches 8 bases. The CDR3 runs to 19 residues. V lost 4 bases and J lost 7; bases outside the gene matches: 20. Germline loops: CDR1 MNHEY, CDR2 SMNVEV (reference sequence).

The chain recombines TRBV14 with TRBJ2-1, with 8 bases identical to TRBD2. The CDR3 sequence is 14 residues long. Losses at the gene ends were 4 bases for V and 7 bases for J; bases not matched to a gene: 6. Germline CDR1 SGHDN, CDR2 FVKESK. The DNA of the CDR3 is TGTGCCAGCAGCCCCGTAACGGGGGGGAATGAGCAGTTCTTC. Its translation is CASSPVTGGNEQFF.

The V gene is TRBV10-2, the J gene TRBJ2-3; 8 bases fit TRBD2. The germline V gene has CDR1 WSHSY and CDR2 SAAADI. The CDR3 has 14 residues. The J segment lost 6 bases and the V segment lost 11 bases, leaving 13 bases of the junction unmatched. The CDR3 sequence: CAAGGRTEGDTQYF. The CDR3 region has the DNA TGCGCCGCGGGGGGCAGGACGGAGGGTGATACGCAGTATTTT.

This chain uses TRBV27 with TRBJ2-1; 7 nucleotides line up with TRBD1. This CDR3 is built from 15 residues. The trim removed 4 bases at V and 5 bases at J, leaving 8 bases unmatched. Looked up from germline, CDR1 is MNHEY and CDR2 is SMNVEV (reference sequence). CDR3 sequence reads: CASSSSGTAHNEQFF. CDR3 in DNA: TGTGCCAGCAGTTCGTCCGGGACAGCCCACAATGAGCAGTTCTTC.

The V call is TRBV6-5, the J call TRBJ2-3; 7 nucleotides align to TRBD2. The CDR3 is 15 amino acids. Trimming took 5 bases from V and 0 from J; bases not matched to a gene: 5. The germline gives CDR1 MNHEY, CDR2 SVGAGI. DNA for the CDR3: TGTGCCAGCAGTCTCGGGAGGACTAGCACAGATACGCAGTATTTT. Translated: CASSLGRTSTDTQYF.

The chain is built from TRBV19 and TRBJ1-2, with TRBD1 matching over 8 bases. V lost 6 bases, J lost 2 bases, and 2 bases stayed unmatched. The germline V gene has CDR1 LNHDA and CDR2 SQIVND (reference sequence). The CDR3 is 13 amino acids. The CDR3 region is CASRDRGNYGYTF. The CDR3 DNA sequence: TGTGCCAGTAGAGACAGGGGCAACTATGGCTACACCTTC.

The chain combines TRBV5-6 with TRBJ2-1; 10 bases are shared with TRBD2. V lost 4 bases, J lost 4 bases, and 5 bases stayed unmatched. The CDR3 spans 15 residues. The germline V gene encodes CDR1 SGHDT and CDR2 YYEEEE. The CDR3 is CASSLLAGHYNEQFF. CDR3 DNA sequence: TGTGCCAGCAGCCTACTAGCGGGACATTACAATGAGCAGTTCTTC.

V gene TRBV29-1 combines with J gene TRBJ2-7; the D gene is possibly TRBD2 (6 bases). This CDR3 is built from 13 residues. Looked up from germline, CDR1 is SQVTM and CDR2 is ANQGSEA. The germline V and J ends were trimmed by 7 bases and 8 bases, with 21 bases remaining between them. CDR3 amino acids: CSAILGRGSKQYF. The CDR3 coding sequence is TGCAGCGCTATCCTCGGACGGGGGTCAAAGCAGTACTTC.

The chain uses TRBV29-1 and TRBJ2-7; a possible D gene is TRBD1 (6 bases). This CDR3 is built from 15 residues. The germline V gene encodes CDR1 SQVTM and CDR2 ANQGSEA. V dropped 6 bases and J dropped 2 bases, with 20 bases sitting between them. DNA for the CDR3: TGCAGCGTCGGGATCCCGGGACAATCCCCCTACGAGCAGTACTTC. Translating gives CSVGIPGQSPYEQYF.

This chain links TRBV28 with TRBJ1-5, with D possibly being TRBD1 (5 bases). The V end lost 6 bases, the J end lost 4 bases, and 19 bases lay between the germline ends. CDR3 size: 16 residues. The germline gives CDR1 MDHEN, CDR2 SYDVKM. In DNA form, the CDR3 reads TGTGCCAGCAGCATGGGCTCCAGGGCGGTAAATCAGCCCCAGCATTTT. Translating gives CASSMGSRAVNQPQHF. Using reference TRBV28 and TRBJ1-5 for the parts outside the CDR3, the full variable domain is DVKVTQSSRYLVKRTGEKVFLECVQDMDHENMFWYRQDPGLGLRLIYFSYDVKMKEKGDIPEGYSVSREKKERFSLILESASTNQTSMYLCASSMGSRAVNQPQHFGDGTRLSIL.

The chain employs TRBV6-1 and TRBJ2-7, with 7 bases matching TRBD1. The CDR3 is 14 residues long. Trimming removed 6 bases from V and 5 bases from J; junction bases left unmatched: 10. Germline CDR1 reads MNHNS; CDR2 reads SASEGT. The CDR3 reads CASRFDRVANEQYF. The CDR3 DNA reads TGTGCCAGCAGGTTTGACAGGGTCGCAAACGAGCAGTACTTC.

The chain recombines TRBV12-5 with TRBJ2-7, with D perhaps TRBD2 (7 bases). This CDR3 is 17 amino acids long. Trimming took off 0 bases at V and 0 bases at J, with 15 bases between the two ends. Germline V lookup: CDR1 LGHNT, CDR2 FRNRAP. CDR3 nucleotides: TGTGCTAGTGGTTTGGTGGGGGGGGCAGGGGACTCCTACGAGCAGTACTTC. Translation: CASGLVGGAGDSYEQYF.